This TCR beta chain was sequenced during a study of T cells in Graves' hyperthyroidism and ophthalmopathy. Looking at the study overall: Once the initial diagnosis was made, peripheral blood was obtained before any treatment. Findings and caveats of the study: Ophthalmopathy and stable hyperthyroidism were separated by a 13 V-J model.

Details on this clonotype: The antigen is unknown.

What was amplified from RNA transcripts were TCR beta CDR3 regions. RT-PCR in the first round (using the HTBI primer set) targeted the TCR CDR3. In TCRdb, the multiplex PCR reads were re-called with MiXCR into one record per CDR3 protein. The data contain around 600,000 distinct CDR3 sequences, roughly 15% of them singletons. The CDR3 extends over 14 amino acids. The ends were cut back, 8 bases at V and 1 base at J, with 13 bases in the middle. Germline values: CDR1 MNHNS, CDR2 SASEGT. Those patients with uncontrolled infection, other autoimmune disease, pregnancy or lactation were excluded. From around 11 ml of fresh peripheral blood, PBMCs were isolated.

Sequenced material: blood. This receptor was obtained from a woman aged 45-65 years with Graves' ophthalmopathy. The V and J genes are TRBV6-1 and TRBJ2-3; possible D gene TRBD1, 6 bases. The CDR3 here is CASRGGIGTDTQYF. The DNA of the CDR3 is TGTGCCAGCCGAGGGGGAATTGGCACAGATACGCAGTATTTT.